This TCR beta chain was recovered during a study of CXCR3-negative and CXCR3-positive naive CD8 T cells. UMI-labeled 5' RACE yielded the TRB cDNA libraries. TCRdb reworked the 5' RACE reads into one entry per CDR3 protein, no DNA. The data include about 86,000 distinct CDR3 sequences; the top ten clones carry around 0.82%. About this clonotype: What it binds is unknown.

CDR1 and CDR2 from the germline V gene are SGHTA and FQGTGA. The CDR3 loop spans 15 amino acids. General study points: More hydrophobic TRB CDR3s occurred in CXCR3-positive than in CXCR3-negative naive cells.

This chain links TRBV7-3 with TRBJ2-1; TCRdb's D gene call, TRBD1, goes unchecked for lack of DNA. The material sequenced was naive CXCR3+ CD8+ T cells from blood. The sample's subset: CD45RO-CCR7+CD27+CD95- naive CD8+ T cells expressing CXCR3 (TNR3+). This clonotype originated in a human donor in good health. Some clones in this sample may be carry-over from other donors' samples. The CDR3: CASSLGTGSYNEQFF.